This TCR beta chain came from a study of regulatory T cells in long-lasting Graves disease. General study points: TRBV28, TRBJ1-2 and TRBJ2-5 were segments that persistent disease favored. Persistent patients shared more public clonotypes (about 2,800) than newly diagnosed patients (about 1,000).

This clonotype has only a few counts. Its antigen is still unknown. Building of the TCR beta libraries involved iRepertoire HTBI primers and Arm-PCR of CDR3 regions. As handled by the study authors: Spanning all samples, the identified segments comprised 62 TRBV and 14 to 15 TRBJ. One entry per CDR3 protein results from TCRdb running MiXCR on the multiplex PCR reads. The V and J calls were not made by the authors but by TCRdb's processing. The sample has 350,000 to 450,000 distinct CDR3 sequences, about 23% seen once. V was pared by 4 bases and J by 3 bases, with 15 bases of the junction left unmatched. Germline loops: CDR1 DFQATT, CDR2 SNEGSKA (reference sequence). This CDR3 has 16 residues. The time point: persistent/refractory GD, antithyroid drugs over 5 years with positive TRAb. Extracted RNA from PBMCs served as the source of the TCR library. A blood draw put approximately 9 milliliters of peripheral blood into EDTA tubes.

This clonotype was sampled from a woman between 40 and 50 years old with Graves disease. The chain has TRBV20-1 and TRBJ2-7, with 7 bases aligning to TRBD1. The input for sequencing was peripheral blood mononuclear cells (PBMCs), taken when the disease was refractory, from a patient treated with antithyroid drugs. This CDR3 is CSANRGEGFWGYEQYF. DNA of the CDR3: TGCAGTGCTAACAGGGGTGAGGGTTTTTGGGGCTACGAGCAGTACTTC.